These T cell receptor beta chains were read from a single sample in a study of cytomegalovirus exposure and HLA in healthy donors. Clones were read by immunoSEQ multiplex PCR, and TCRdb kept only the in-frame ones, dropping some. The table shows more than 140,000 clones, with approximately 88% occurring only once. The sample taken for sequencing was PBMCs. These receptors came from a woman between 18 and 29 years old in good health and CMV-seropositive. Each CDR3 is given with its conserved first and last residue. D genes are given only for firm matches. The size field is filled for only some rows; it gives once, few, many or a size class.

cdr3_nt: TGTGCCTGGGATAGCGGGAGGGCAAAGACCCAGTACTTC
cdr3_aa: CAWDSGRAKTQYF
clone_size: once
j_call: TRBJ2-5
v_call: TRBV30
d_call: TRBD2

cdr3_nt: TGCGCCACTGCTGGGGGCGGGAGGAGCTCCTACAATGAGCAGTTCTTC
cdr3_aa: CATAGGGRSSYNEQFF
clone_size: NA
j_call: TRBJ2-1
v_call: TRBV5-1
d_call: TRBD2

cdr3_nt: TGTGCCAGCAGCTTAGGTGGACAGGGGGCCTATGGCTACACCTTC
cdr3_aa: CASSLGGQGAYGYTF
clone_size: few
j_call: TRBJ1-2
v_call: TRBV11-3
d_call: TRBD1

cdr3_nt: TGTGCCAGCTCATTCAGAGGGCCCCAAGCCTATAGCAATCAGCCCCAGCATTTT
cdr3_aa: CASSFRGPQAYSNQPQHF
clone_size: NA
j_call: TRBJ1-5
v_call: TRBV18
d_call: NA

cdr3_nt: TGTGCCAGCAGCCTCCGGGACAGGAGTTATATTGATGAAAAACTGTTTTTT
cdr3_aa: CASSLRDRSYIDEKLFF
clone_size: NA
j_call: TRBJ1-4
v_call: TRBV7-8
d_call: TRBD1

cdr3_nt: TGTGCCAGCAGCTTAGTACCCCCGGGACTAGTATCGAACACCGGGGAGCTGTTTTTT
cdr3_aa: CASSLVPPGLVSNTGELFF
clone_size: NA
j_call: TRBJ2-2
v_call: TRBV7-6
d_call: TRBD2

cdr3_nt: TGTGCCAGCAGCACCAGGACTAGCGGCTCCTACGAGCAGTACTTC
cdr3_aa: CASSTRTSGSYEQYF
clone_size: NA
j_call: TRBJ2-7
v_call: TRBV7-2
d_call: TRBD2

cdr3_nt: TGTGCCAGCAGTGGAAGCGGGAGCAATGAGCAGTTCTTC
cdr3_aa: CASSGSGSNEQFF
clone_size: NA
j_call: TRBJ2-1
v_call: TRBV6-1
d_call: TRBD2

cdr3_nt: TGTGCCAGAAGCACAGGGGGTCTGAAAAACATTCAGTACTTC
cdr3_aa: CARSTGGLKNIQYF
clone_size: NA
j_call: TRBJ2-4
v_call: TRBV5-3
d_call: TRBD1

cdr3_nt: TGTGCCAGCATTATGACAGGTTCCTCTGGAAACACCATATATTTT
cdr3_aa: CASIMTGSSGNTIYF
clone_size: NA
j_call: TRBJ1-3
v_call: TRBV6-5
d_call: NA

cdr3_nt: TGTGCCACCAGGACACAGGGGAACTATGGCTACACCTTC
cdr3_aa: CATRTQGNYGYTF
clone_size: few
j_call: TRBJ1-2
v_call: TRBV15
d_call: TRBD1

cdr3_nt: TGTGCCAGCAGTGAAGCGGCGGGACTAGCGGGAGGGGAAGAGACCCAGTACTTC
cdr3_aa: CASSEAAGLAGGEETQYF
clone_size: NA
j_call: TRBJ2-5
v_call: TRBV2
d_call: TRBD2

cdr3_nt: TGTGCCAGCAGCTTACCCCGAGGCGGGAGGGTCACAGATACGCAGTATTTT
cdr3_aa: CASSLPRGGRVTDTQYF
clone_size: NA
j_call: TRBJ2-3
v_call: TRBV5-4
d_call: TRBD2

cdr3_nt: TGTGCCAGCAGTTACTCGAAAGCTCTGGAGACCCAGTACTTC
cdr3_aa: CASSYSKALETQYF
clone_size: NA
j_call: TRBJ2-5
v_call: TRBV6-6
d_call: NA

cdr3_nt: TGTGCCAGCAGCCCGACGGCAGGGGAGTTTCAGCCCCAGCATTTT
cdr3_aa: CASSPTAGEFQPQHF
clone_size: NA
j_call: TRBJ1-5
v_call: TRBV4-2
d_call: NA

cdr3_nt: TGTGCCAGCAGCTTACAGGGGGCGCGTGAGCAGTTCTTC
cdr3_aa: CASSLQGAREQFF
clone_size: NA
j_call: TRBJ2-1
v_call: TRBV13
d_call: TRBD1

cdr3_nt: TGTGCCAGCACGTTGGGACAGGGGGCGAACTATGGCTACACCTTC
cdr3_aa: CASTLGQGANYGYTF
clone_size: NA
j_call: TRBJ1-2
v_call: TRBV6-6
d_call: TRBD1

cdr3_nt: TGTGCCAGCAGCTTAGGAGGGAGGGCCTACAATGAGCAGTTCTTC
cdr3_aa: CASSLGGRAYNEQFF
clone_size: NA
j_call: TRBJ2-1
v_call: TRBV11-3
d_call: TRBD2

cdr3_nt: TGCGCCAGCAGCTGGACTAGCGGGGTGGCCCATGAGCAGTTCTTC
cdr3_aa: CASSWTSGVAHEQFF
clone_size: NA
j_call: TRBJ2-1
v_call: TRBV5-1
d_call: TRBD2

cdr3_nt: TGTGCCAGCAGCCAAGAGGTCAGGGCGCGCGGGAGTTACTACGAGCAGTACTTC
cdr3_aa: CASSQEVRARGSYYEQYF
clone_size: NA
j_call: TRBJ2-7
v_call: TRBV4-2
d_call: TRBD2

cdr3_nt: TGCGCCAGCAGCCAACCTAGGGCGGGAGTATCGGCAGATACGCAGTATTTT
cdr3_aa: CASSQPRAGVSADTQYF
clone_size: NA
j_call: TRBJ2-3
v_call: TRBV4-1
d_call: TRBD2

cdr3_nt: TGTGCCAGCAGCTTGGGGGACAGGGAGTACACCGGGGAGCTGTTTTTT
cdr3_aa: CASSLGDREYTGELFF
clone_size: NA
j_call: TRBJ2-2
v_call: TRBV5-8
d_call: TRBD1

cdr3_nt: TGCGCCAGCAGCTTGGATGCTAGCGGGAGAGGCGATACGCAGTATTTT
cdr3_aa: CASSLDASGRGDTQYF
clone_size: NA
j_call: TRBJ2-3
v_call: TRBV5-1
d_call: TRBD2

cdr3_nt: TGTGCCAGCAGTGACTCGACAGGAGACACAGATACGCAGTATTTT
cdr3_aa: CASSDSTGDTDTQYF
clone_size: NA
j_call: TRBJ2-3
v_call: TRBV6-4
d_call: NA

cdr3_nt: TGTGCCAGCAAGCGGGCTAGCACAGATACGCAGTATTTT
cdr3_aa: CASKRASTDTQYF
clone_size: NA
j_call: TRBJ2-3
v_call: TRBV27
d_call: NA

cdr3_nt: TGTGCCTGGAGCAGACAGAACCCCTCTGGAAACACCATATATTTT
cdr3_aa: CAWSRQNPSGNTIYF
clone_size: NA
j_call: TRBJ1-3
v_call: TRBV30
d_call: NA

cdr3_nt: TGTGCCAGCAGGAGTAGCGGGGGGAGCTCCTACGAGCAGTACTTC
cdr3_aa: CASRSSGGSSYEQYF
clone_size: NA
j_call: TRBJ2-7
v_call: TRBV7-9
d_call: TRBD2

cdr3_nt: TGTGCCAGTGGGGCCGGTTACAATGAGCAGTTCTTC
cdr3_aa: CASGAGYNEQFF
clone_size: NA
j_call: TRBJ2-1
v_call: TRBV6-1
d_call: NA

cdr3_nt: TGTGCCAGCAGTGATGTAGCGGGAGCAATGACAGATACGCAGTATTTT
cdr3_aa: CASSDVAGAMTDTQYF
clone_size: few
j_call: TRBJ2-3
v_call: TRBV6-4
d_call: TRBD2

cdr3_nt: TGTGCCTGGATTCGAGGAACCTACAATGAGCAGTTCTTC
cdr3_aa: CAWIRGTYNEQFF
clone_size: NA
j_call: TRBJ2-1
v_call: TRBV30
d_call: NA

cdr3_nt: TGTGCCAGCAGCTCCTGGTCCACCTCTAGGCCCTCTGAGCAGTTCTTC
cdr3_aa: CASSSWSTSRPSEQFF
clone_size: NA
j_call: TRBJ2-1
v_call: TRBV5-4
d_call: NA

cdr3_nt: TGTGCCAGCAGTTTGGGGACAGGGGGCGGTTTTCCAGATACGCAGTATTTT
cdr3_aa: CASSLGTGGGFPDTQYF
clone_size: NA
j_call: TRBJ2-3
v_call: TRBV27
d_call: TRBD1

cdr3_nt: TGTGCCAGCTCACCGAGTGAAGCGGGAGAGCAGTTCTTC
cdr3_aa: CASSPSEAGEQFF
clone_size: NA
j_call: TRBJ2-1
v_call: TRBV18
d_call: TRBD2

cdr3_nt: TGTGCCAGCAGTGACGGGGGGGCAACTAATGAAAAACTGTTTTTT
cdr3_aa: CASSDGGATNEKLFF
clone_size: NA
j_call: TRBJ1-4
v_call: TRBV25-1
d_call: NA

cdr3_nt: TGTGCTAGCAGCCTCCGCCACCAGACTAGCGAGACCCAGTACTTC
cdr3_aa: CASSLRHQTSETQYF
clone_size: NA
j_call: TRBJ2-5
v_call: TRBV7-7
d_call: TRBD2

cdr3_nt: TGTGCCAGCAGTGTACAGCGGTGGTACCAAGAGACCCAGTACTTC
cdr3_aa: CASSVQRWYQETQYF
clone_size: NA
j_call: TRBJ2-5
v_call: TRBV2
d_call: NA

cdr3_nt: TGTGCCAGCAGCTTGGGGGAGCTAGGGGAGGGTGCCACAGATACGCAGTATTTT
cdr3_aa: CASSLGELGEGATDTQYF
clone_size: NA
j_call: TRBJ2-3
v_call: TRBV7-3
d_call: TRBD2

cdr3_nt: TGTGCCAGCAGCTTAGGTGCGTCTAATGAGCAGTTCTTC
cdr3_aa: CASSLGASNEQFF
clone_size: NA
j_call: TRBJ2-1
v_call: TRBV11-2
d_call: NA

cdr3_nt: TGCAGCGTTGCCGGCTCTGCGGCCTACGAGCAGTACTTC
cdr3_aa: CSVAGSAAYEQYF
clone_size: NA
j_call: TRBJ2-7
v_call: TRBV29-1
d_call: NA

cdr3_nt: TGCGCCAGCAGTCAGACTAGTTTCACCGGGGAGCTGTTTTTT
cdr3_aa: CASSQTSFTGELFF
clone_size: NA
j_call: TRBJ2-2
v_call: TRBV4-3
d_call: NA

cdr3_nt: TGTGCCAGCAGCCAATTTACGGGACAGGCCTCTGGAAACACCATATATTTT
cdr3_aa: CASSQFTGQASGNTIYF
clone_size: few
j_call: TRBJ1-3
v_call: TRBV4-2
d_call: TRBD1

cdr3_nt: TGCGCCAGCAGCAAAGACAGGGACGAGCAGTACTTC
cdr3_aa: CASSKDRDEQYF
clone_size: NA
j_call: TRBJ2-7
v_call: TRBV5-1
d_call: TRBD1